This record covers a single TCR beta chain. Its antigen remains unidentified. No base quality values were provided; no much bigger clone lies one nucleotide off. V lost 1 base and J lost 5 bases; the stretch between them is 11 bases long. Reading the germline V gene (reference sequence) gives CDR1 LNHNV and CDR2 YYDKDF. The CDR3 numbers 14 residues from cysteine through phenylalanine. Only the CDR3 part of the read is kept: 42 bases, read in frame from the first base. Libraries were built with 5' RACE. Sequenced using an Illumina HiSeq 2500. A second PCR of about 7 to 12 cycles was run with a J-beta primer mix and a sample-barcoded 5' primer. A template-switch 5' adaptor carrying 12 random nucleotides introduced a unique molecular identifier onto each TCR beta cDNA molecule. Each sample yielded at least 3 million CDR3-containing paired-end reads. First-strand cDNA synthesis was performed from all RNA using the Mint cDNA synthesis kit, with priming by a TRBC-specific oligonucleotide. All cDNA was treated with uracil-DNA glycosylase and then went through a first 18-cycle PCR with the universal primers M1SS and BC2_uni_R. As for how the authors treated the data: Normalization of each sample was performed by random selection of 1 million high-quality reads, each carrying a distinct molecular identifier. Instead of being binned into consensus sequences, reads with shared molecular identifiers were discarded. CDR3 identification, clonotype clustering and error correction used MiTCR with a Q25 quality threshold and the strictest error-elimination algorithm. A nonparametric unseen species model using Euler transformation provided a lower-bound estimate of total TCR beta diversity. TCRdb itself trimmed the public reads at Q25 with fastp, ran MiXCR and retained productive beta chains. CDR3 protein sequences are deduplicated, and each keeps its most common genes and DNA. The V and J calls follow TCRdb's processing rather than the paper's. The sample contains over 1.5 million distinct CDR3 sequences, around half of them found a single time. In total, the top ten clones hold approximately 2% of the sample.

The roughly 37 donors, aged roughly 6 to 90 years, were systemically healthy Caucasian individuals from Russia. About 10 milliliters of peripheral blood were collected from each donor into EDTA-treated Vacutainer tubes. Ficoll-Paque density-gradient centrifugation was used to isolate PBMCs, with at least 6.5 million per sample. Total RNA, at least 6 micrograms per sample, was extracted from PBMCs with Trizol reagent. Naive CD45RAhigh/CD27high T cell percentages were measured by flow cytometry on a PBMC aliquot from every donor. The entry originates in a study of blood T cells in healthy people across ages (dated by TCRdb to between 2015 and 2017). Turning to the overall study: In model experiments, template switching captured roughly one uniquely barcoded TCR beta cDNA molecule for every two T cells. Age-related changes in TCR beta repertoire diversity were measured in the study by deep sequencing normalized with unique cDNA molecular identifiers. The donors were divided into four age groups: young (average approximately 17 years), middle-aged (roughly 42), aged (roughly 66) and long-lived (roughly 86). To avoid experimental bias, donors of different ages were randomly spread across the sequencing lanes. The study analyzed two additional independent replicas of 1 million unique cDNA reads from the same blood draw for two donors, one aged 18 to 29 and one aged 80 or older.

Broad study findings and their caveats: Estimates of total diversity based on one million sequenced T cells were considered lower bounds and underestimates. Compared with the aged group, the long-lived group had more naive CD4+ T cells, fewer expanded clones and increased TCR diversity, suggesting age selection. Donor CMV infection status was unknown, potentially confounding age-related changes in expanded clonotypes. Observed TCR beta diversity correlated strongly with the percentage of naive T cells measured by flow cytometry. Conclusive comparison of naive and antigen-experienced compartments was prevented by the profiling of bulk unsorted PBMCs. As age increased, observed TCR beta diversity per million T cells dropped in a roughly linear way, and a significant reduction was already evident by age around 41.

The sample was blood. The sequence joins TRBV15 to TRBJ2-5; the D gene assignment is ambiguous. This receptor was identified in a woman aged 40 to 49 in good health. The nucleotide sequence reads as follows: TGTGCCACCAGCAGAGGGCAGACAACGGAGACCCAGTACTTC. Its translation reads: CATSRGQTTETQYF.